The 3 T cell receptor beta chains reported below all come from one sample, sequenced in a study of blood T cell repertoires in COVID-19. The assay was immunoSEQ multiplex PCR, and TCRdb's table has in-frame clones only and misses some. Here the sample spans about 270,000 clones, 75% to 90% being singletons. The material sequenced was peripheral blood. Source of these receptors: a man between 50 and 59 years old with acute or convalescent COVID-19.

This sequence joins TRBV11-2 and TRBJ1-1, with 8 bases that match TRBD1. The J segment lost 6 bases and the V segment lost 1 base, leaving 10 bases of the junction unmatched. Germline V CDR1 and CDR2: SGHAT, FQNNGV. The CDR3 covers 16 residues. The CDR3: CASSLGPGQAVPEAFF. The CDR3 region has the DNA TGTGCCAGCAGCTTAGGGCCGGGACAGGCCGTTCCTGAAGCTTTCTTT.

The rearrangement links TRBV2 to TRBJ2-5, with 12 bases aligning to TRBD2. CDR3 length equals 16 residues. J gave up 4 bases and V 6 bases, and 9 bases lay outside the gene matches. Germline CDR1 reads SNHLY; CDR2 reads FYNNEI. In DNA form, the CDR3 reads TGTGCCAGCAGAAAAACTAGCGGGGGGAGACGAGAGACCCAGTACTTC. It yields the protein CASRKTSGGRRETQYF.

The chain employs TRBV6-6 and TRBJ2-1; unclear D gene. The germline V gene has CDR1 MNHNY and CDR2 SVGAGI (reference sequence). V was cut by 7 bases and J by 9 bases, with 22 bases left in between. The CDR3 is 15 residues long. CDR3 loop: CASTFGRPEFGEQFF. The DNA for the CDR3 is TGTGCCAGCACCTTCGGCAGGCCCGAATTTGGTGAGCAGTTCTTC.